The T cell receptor beta chain under discussion was sequenced for a study of beta chain features in type 1 diabetes. Whole-study findings and limits: PCR, the amplification step, might favor shorter templates, equally in patients and controls. There were fewer insertions and more deletions at the VDJ junctions of type 1 diabetes patients. A closer apparent resemblance between naive, central memory and Treg TCRB repertoires was seen in patients than in healthy donors.

Trimming left V 3 bases short and J 3 bases short, with 9 bases between. Germline assignment: CDR1 SGHRS and CDR2 YFSETQ. The CDR3 is 14 residues long. This clone turned up a few times. The antigen remains undetermined. All of the sorted populations showed purity greater than 95%. TCRB transcripts that were expressed got sequenced, as all of the isolated RNA had been reverse transcribed. Libraries were prepared by immunoSEQ multiplex PCR; TCRdb keeps only in-frame clonotypes and omits some of them. The data show 350,000 to 400,000 clones, with about 16% seen just once and approximately 0.019% held by the top ten.

The receptor was isolated from a young woman in good health. The J gene is TRBJ2-2, the V gene TRBV5-1; D is perhaps TRBD2 (6 bases). The sequencing input was naive CD4+ T cells from blood. The CDR3 sequence: CASSWRDDTGELFF. As DNA, the CDR3 is TGCGCCAGCAGCTGGAGGGACGACACCGGGGAGCTGTTTTTT.